These T cell receptor beta chains were read from a single sample in a study of regulatory T cells in long-lasting Graves disease. TCRdb called the multiplex PCR reads again in MiXCR, with one record for every CDR3 protein. The sample has under 450,000 distinct CDR3 sequences; about a quarter are singletons. The sample in question was peripheral blood mononuclear cells (PBMCs), obtained when the disease was refractory, from a patient treated with antithyroid drugs. The receptor set was obtained from a female donor with Graves disease. CDR3s include the opening cysteine and the closing phenylalanine or tryptophan. D genes are given only for firm matches. Where a row states a size, it is once, few, many or the class of an expanded clone; other rows omit it.

v_gene: TRBV7-9; abundance: few; j_gene: TRBJ2-7; d_gene: .; len: 14; CDR3nt: TGTGCCAGCAGCTTCCCAGGGCACTCCTACGAGCAGTACTTC; CDR3aa: CASSFPGHSYEQYF
v_gene: TRBV15; abundance: .; j_gene: TRBJ2-7; d_gene: .; len: 14; CDR3nt: TGTGCCACCAGAGAGGGTCAGACCCCCTACGAGCAGTACTTC; CDR3aa: CATREGQTPYEQYF
v_gene: TRBV5-1; abundance: few; j_gene: TRBJ2-2; d_gene: TRBD2; len: 17; CDR3nt: TGCGCCAGCAACCTCCTACTAGCGGGAGCTTACACCGGGGAGCTGTTTTTT; CDR3aa: CASNLLLAGAYTGELFF
v_gene: TRBV19; abundance: .; j_gene: TRBJ1-2; d_gene: .; len: 11; CDR3nt: TGTGCCAGTAGTATTGATAGTGGCTACACCTTC; CDR3aa: CASSIDSGYTF
v_gene: TRBV29-1; abundance: few; j_gene: TRBJ2-1; d_gene: .; len: 12; CDR3nt: TGCACCTCCAGTCGGACCAACCATGAGCAGTTCTTC; CDR3aa: CTSSRTNHEQFF
v_gene: TRBV7-9; abundance: few; j_gene: TRBJ2-7; d_gene: .; len: 14; CDR3nt: TGTGCCAGCAGCTTCGACCGGCGTGGGAACGAGCAGTACTTC; CDR3aa: CASSFDRRGNEQYF
v_gene: TRBV6-1; abundance: .; j_gene: TRBJ2-5; d_gene: TRBD1; len: 15; CDR3nt: TGTGCCAGCAGATCTCGGACAGGGACTCAAGAGACCCAGTACTTC; CDR3aa: CASRSRTGTQETQYF
v_gene: TRBV3-1; abundance: once; j_gene: TRBJ2-2; d_gene: TRBD2; len: 15; CDR3nt: TGTGCCAGCAGCCCCGGGAGGGCCTACACCGGGGAGCTGTTTTTT; CDR3aa: CASSPGRAYTGELFF
v_gene: TRBV20-1; abundance: .; j_gene: TRBJ2-2; d_gene: .; len: 14; CDR3nt: TGCAGTGCGGTTGGGCGATGGAACACCGGGGAGCTGTTTTTT; CDR3aa: CSAVGRWNTGELFF
v_gene: TRBV20-1; abundance: .; j_gene: TRBJ2-2; d_gene: .; len: 12; CDR3nt: TGCAGTGCTACAGGTTACACCGGGGAGCTGTTTTTT; CDR3aa: CSATGYTGELFF